The TCR beta chain described here comes from a study of blood T cell repertoires in COVID-19. The V gene end was trimmed by 4 bases and the J gene end by 6 bases; junction bases not matched to a gene: 5. CDR3 length: 13 residues. Germline loops: CDR1 LNHDA, CDR2 SQIVND (reference sequence). Sequenced by immunoSEQ multiplex PCR; TCRdb stores in-frame clones only, minus some. The sample has 200,000 to 250,000 clones, around 90% seen once. This TCR was sampled from a woman aged 25 to 39 who had been exposed to COVID-19. V usage is TRBV19 and J usage is TRBJ1-2; 7 nucleotides line up with TRBD1. Specimen: PBMCs or T cells enriched from blood (not recorded which). CDR3 protein: CASSRQGTDGYTF. The CDR3 region has the DNA TGTGCCAGTAGTAGACAGGGAACGGATGGCTACACCTTC.